This T cell receptor beta chain derives from a study of OX40 agonist ivuxolimab in advanced cancers. Data came from immunoSEQ multiplex PCR; TCRdb stores just in-frame clones and leaves some out. The data hold 55,000 to 80,000 clones, with approximately 91% observed a single time. CDR1 and CDR2 (germline): SGHVS, FQNEAQ. With V trimmed by 5 bases and J by 2 bases, 9 bases remained unmatched. The CDR3 loop spans 16 amino acids. The rearrangement links TRBV7-8 to TRBJ2-1; 7 bases line up with TRBD1. The specimen comprised CD4+ or CD8+ T cells sorted from blood, sampled in a trial of the OX40 agonist ivuxolimab. The TCR comes from an adult with an advanced solid tumor such as melanoma, head and neck, liver or kidney cancer. In nucleotides, the CDR3 is TGTGCCAGCAGCCGGCACCGGGACAGCACCTACAATGAGCAGTTCTTC. It translates to CASSRHRDSTYNEQFF.